The following is a T cell receptor (beta chain) sequence with its context. No antigen is known for it. The data derive from a study of shared clonotypes between healthy human individuals. Study as a whole: The plates for each donor numbered three CD4 naive, three CD4 memory, two CD8 naive and one CD8 memory. Study findings and constraints: Apart from blood, nothing was sampled; tissue repertoires likely differ.

Trimming cost V 2 bases and J 5 bases; bases outside gene matches: 12. From germline, CDR1 is SGHVS and CDR2 FNYEAQ. This CDR3 contains 17 residues. Naive CD8 cells lacked CD45RO, underwent positive selection for CCR7 and left out terminally differentiated effector memory CD45RA+ cells. Clones were read by immunoSEQ multiplex PCR, and TCRdb kept only the in-frame ones, dropping some. The data show roughly 2,000,000 clones, approximately 92% seen once. This chain links TRBV7-6 with TRBJ2-5; 9 bases fit TRBD2. Sequencing was carried out using naive CD8+ T cells from PBMCs. The TCR comes from a man younger than 35 in good health. Some clones in this sample may be carry-over from other donors' samples. The CDR3 loop is CASSLIYSGSFKETQYF. As DNA, the CDR3 is TGTGCCAGCAGCTTAATTTATAGCGGGAGCTTTAAGGAGACCCAGTACTTC.